This T cell receptor (beta chain) appears in the sequencing data of a study of beta chain features in type 1 diabetes. Populations obtained by sorting all exceeded 98% purity. The V end lost 2 bases, the J end lost 8 bases, and 7 bases lay between the germline ends. Germline lookup yields CDR1 SNHLY and CDR2 FYNNEI. The CDR3 contains 12 residues. Since all of the isolated RNA was reverse transcribed, expressed TCRB transcripts were what got sequenced. Sequenced naive, central memory and regulatory T cell samples produced an average of around 3.9 million reads. The method was immunoSEQ multiplex PCR; TCRdb's version includes in-frame clones alone and lacks a portion of them. The sample yields roughly 450,000 clones, about 10% seen once.

The chain carries TRBV2 and TRBJ2-1; D is perhaps TRBD1 or TRBD2 (6 bases each). The specimen sequenced was naive CD4+ T cells from blood. The sequence was collected from a woman aged 18-35 years in good health. Here the CDR3 reads CASSERGDEQFF. The CDR3, as DNA: TGTGCCAGCAGTGAAAGGGGGGATGAGCAGTTCTTC.